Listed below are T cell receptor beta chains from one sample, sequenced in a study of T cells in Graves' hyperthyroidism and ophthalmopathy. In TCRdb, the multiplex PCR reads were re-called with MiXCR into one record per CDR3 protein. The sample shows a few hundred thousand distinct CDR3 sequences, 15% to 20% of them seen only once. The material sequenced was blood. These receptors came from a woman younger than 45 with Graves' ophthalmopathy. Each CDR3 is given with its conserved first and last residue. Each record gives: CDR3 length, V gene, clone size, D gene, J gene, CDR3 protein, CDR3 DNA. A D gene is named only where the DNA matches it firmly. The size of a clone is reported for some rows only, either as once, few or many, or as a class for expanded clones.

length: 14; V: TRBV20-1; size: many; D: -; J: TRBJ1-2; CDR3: CSARDPRGVGGYTF; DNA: TGCAGTGCTAGAGATCCTAGAGGGGTGGGTGGCTACACCTTC
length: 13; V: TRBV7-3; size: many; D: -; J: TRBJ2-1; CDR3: CASSPRPYNEQFF; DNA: TGTGCCAGCTCCCCCAGGCCTTACAATGAGCAGTTCTTC
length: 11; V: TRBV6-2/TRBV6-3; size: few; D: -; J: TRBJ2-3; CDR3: CASSQTRTQYF; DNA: TGTGCCAGCAGCCAAACTAGGACGCAGTATTTT
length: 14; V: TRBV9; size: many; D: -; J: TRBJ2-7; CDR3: CASSVGTSTYEQYF; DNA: TGTGCCAGCAGCGTAGGGACGTCAACCTACGAGCAGTACTTC
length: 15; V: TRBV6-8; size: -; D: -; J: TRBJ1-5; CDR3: CASRGRGPVNQPQHF; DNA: TGTGCCAGCAGAGGACGGGGACCGGTCAATCAGCCCCAGCATTTT
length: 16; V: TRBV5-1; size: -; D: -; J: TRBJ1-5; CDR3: CASSFTGPGGNQPQHF; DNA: TGCGCCAGCAGCTTTACCGGGCCGGGCGGCAATCAGCCCCAGCATTTT
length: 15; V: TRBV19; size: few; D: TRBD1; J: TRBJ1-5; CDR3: CASQTGQGKAQPQHF; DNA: TGTGCCAGTCAAACCGGACAGGGGAAAGCTCAGCCCCAGCATTTT
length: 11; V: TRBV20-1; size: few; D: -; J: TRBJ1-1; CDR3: CSATLSREAFF; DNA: TGCAGTGCTACTCTCAGTCGTGAAGCTTTCTTT
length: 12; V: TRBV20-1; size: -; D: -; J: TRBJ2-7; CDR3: CSARRASYEQYF; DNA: TGCAGTGCTAGACGGGCTTCCTACGAGCAGTACTTC
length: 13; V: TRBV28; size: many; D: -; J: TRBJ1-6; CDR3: CARRKSGNSPLHF; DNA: TGTGCCAGAAGAAAGAGTGGTAATTCACCCCTCCACTTT
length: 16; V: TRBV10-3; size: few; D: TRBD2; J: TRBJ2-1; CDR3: CAMGTSGSSSYNEQFF; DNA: TGTGCCATGGGGACTAGCGGCTCTAGCTCCTACAATGAGCAGTTCTTC
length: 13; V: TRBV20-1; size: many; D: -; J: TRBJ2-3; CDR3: CSASQRLTDTQYF; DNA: TGCAGTGCTAGTCAGCGTCTCACAGATACGCAGTATTTT
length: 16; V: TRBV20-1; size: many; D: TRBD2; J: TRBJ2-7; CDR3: CSARDLTSGSLYEQYF; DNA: TGCAGTGCTAGAGATTTGACTAGCGGGAGTCTCTACGAGCAGTACTTC
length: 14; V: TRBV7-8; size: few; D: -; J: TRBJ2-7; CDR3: CASSLGTTSYEQYF; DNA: TGTGCCAGCAGCTTAGGAACTACCTCCTACGAGCAGTACTTC
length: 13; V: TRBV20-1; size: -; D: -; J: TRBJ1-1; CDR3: CSARPQGNTEAFF; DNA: TGCAGTGCTAGACCGCAGGGGAACACTGAAGCTTTCTTT